This TCR beta chain was captured in a study of cytomegalovirus exposure and HLA in healthy donors. Assay: immunoSEQ multiplex PCR; the TCRdb copy retains only in-frame clones and omits some. The table lists tens of thousands of clones, around 90% of them singletons. CDR3 size: 15 residues. CDR1 and CDR2 (germline): LNHDA, SQIVND (reference sequence). The V end was cut by 8 bases, the J end by 1 base, with 16 bases between. This sequence joins TRBV19 and TRBJ2-3; D is perhaps TRBD1 (6 bases). The TCR was taken from a woman between 18 and 29 years old in good health and CMV-seropositive. The sequenced sample consisted of PBMCs. Here the CDR3 DNA reads TGTGCCAGTGATGACCTCAGGGGCGGCACAGATACGCAGTATTTT. It translates to CASDDLRGGTDTQYF. The full variable domain, rest sourced from reference TRBV19 and TRBJ2-3, is DGGITQSPKYLFRKEGQNVTLSCEQNLNHDAMYWYRQDPGQGLRLIYYSQIVNDFQKGDIAEGYSVSREKKESFPLTVTSAQKNPTAFYLCASDDLRGGTDTQYFGPGTRLTVL.